Following are 28 T cell receptor beta chains from one sample sequenced in a study of spatial heterogeneity in lung cancer. Whole-study results and caveats: Mutation tallies in tumors tracked expanded intratumoral alpha and beta TCR counts.

These receptors' antigens are unknown. The time point is: sample taken at primary tumor resection. TCRdb passed the 5' RACE reads through MiXCR, listing each CDR3 protein once. This table holds 100,000 or so distinct CDR3 sequences, approximately 4.4% found once. Here the sequenced sample was lung tumor tissue, taken at surgery. These receptors were collected from a male donor with early-stage non-small cell lung cancer.

This clonotype was picked up many times. DNA for the CDR3: TGTGCCAGCAGTTACCCCGCAGCTAATTACGAGCAGTACTTC. It codes for CASSYPAANYEQYF. The chain joins TRBV6-6 to TRBJ2-7; D is unclear. Deletions cut 2 bases from V and 4 bases from J, with 12 bases between. The germline V gene encodes CDR1 MNHNY and CDR2 SVGAGI (reference sequence). The CDR3 has 14 residues.

In its sample, this clonotype was seen a few times. The chain joins TRBV12-3 or TRBV12-4 to TRBJ2-5, with a weak D call TRBD2 (6 bases). The CDR3 has 13 amino acids. Trimming left V 7 bases short and J 7 bases short, with 16 bases between. CDR3 DNA sequence: TGTGCCAGCACCTCCGGTCGGGAGTGGACCCAGTACTTC. This codes for CASTSGREWTQYF.

At least ten counts were recorded for this clonotype. This chain joins TRBV6-6 and TRBJ1-6; D is unresolved. Germline V gene lookup returns CDR1 MNHNY and CDR2 SVGAGI (reference sequence). The CDR3 contains 13 residues. V lost 6 bases and J lost 8, with 11 bases in between. For the CDR3, the DNA is TGTGCCAGCAGATCTCCTGGGGATTCACCCCTCCACTTT. Translating gives CASRSPGDSPLHF.

This clonotype has just a few counts. CDR3 DNA: TGTGCCAGCAGCTTTTTTGGGCCCCAAGAGACCCAGTACTTC. Protein: CASSFFGPQETQYF. V gene TRBV5-4 combines with J gene TRBJ2-5, with D unresolved. The V gene lost 2 bases and the J gene lost 1 base, with 9 bases spanning the gap. Germline values: CDR1 SGHNT, CDR2 YYREEE (reference sequence). This CDR3 is built from 14 residues.

This clonotype has a count of ten or more. The chain combines TRBV14 with TRBJ2-7, with TRBD1 identical over 7 bases. The CDR3 has 12 residues. Germline CDR1 SGHDN, CDR2 FVKESK. Germline trimming cut 7 bases from V and 7 bases from J; bases unmatched to any gene: 7. The CDR3 nucleotides are TGTGCCAGCAATACAGGGGCAAGTGAGCAGTACTTC. It specifies CASNTGASEQYF.

There are many counts of this clonotype. The rearrangement links TRBV29-1 to TRBJ2-5, with D unresolved. CDR1 and CDR2 from the germline V gene are SQVTM and ANQGSEA. The CDR3 consists of 11 residues. V gave up 4 bases and J gave up 0 bases, with 3 bases separating them. The CDR3 reads CSVGYQETQYF. CDR3 nucleotides: TGCAGCGTTGGGTACCAAGAGACCCAGTACTTC.

Many counts were recorded for this clonotype. The chain employs TRBV5-1 and TRBJ2-1; no clear D. Trimming removed 4 bases at V and 0 bases at J, with 5 bases between. The germline V gene encodes CDR1 SGHRS and CDR2 YFSETQ. The CDR3 covers 13 residues. CDR3 sequence (DNA): TGCGCCAGCAGCCCCACCTCCTACAATGAGCAGTTCTTC. Encoded protein: CASSPTSYNEQFF.

There are many counts of this clonotype. One junction end does not reproduce the germline sequence, and a read error may be involved. The chain links TRBV6-5 to TRBJ2-1, with D perhaps TRBD2 (5 bases). The CDR3 sequence is 11 residues long. Germline values: CDR1 MNHEY, CDR2 SVGAGI. CDR3 loop: CASSYGSRWVF. The CDR3 DNA reads TGTGCCAGCAGTTACGGGAGCCGATGGGTCTTC.

This clonotype came up many times. J is TRBJ2-1 and V is TRBV29-1, with TRBD1 identical over 7 bases. CDR1 and CDR2 from the germline V gene are SQVTM and ANQGSEA. The CDR3 spans 15 residues. With 5 bases clipped from V and 5 bases from J, the junction kept 12 bases outside the gene matches. The CDR3 region is CSVRPGTANDNEQFF. DNA of the CDR3: TGCAGCGTTCGTCCCGGGACAGCGAACGACAATGAGCAGTTCTTC.

As for this clonotype: This clone may be a read error of a much larger clone one base away. The chain links TRBV6-5 to TRBJ2-7, with TRBD2 matching over 9 bases. CDR3 length: 14 amino acids. Germline CDR1 is MNHEY and CDR2 is SVGAGI. The CDR3 loop reads CASSYFSGSYGQYF. In nucleotides, the CDR3 is TGTGCCAGCAGTTACTTTAGCGGGAGCTACGGGCAGTACTTC.

This clonotype showed up many times. The V and J genes are TRBV20-1 and TRBJ2-1; 10 nucleotides line up with TRBD2. Germline V gene sequence: CDR1 DFQATT, CDR2 SNEGSKA (reference sequence). The CDR3 has 15 residues. Unmatched junction bases numbered 5, after V lost 3 bases and J lost 3 bases. The CDR3 protein is CSASPSGSFYNEQFF. CDR3 sequence (DNA): TGCAGTGCTAGCCCTAGCGGGAGTTTCTACAATGAGCAGTTCTTC.

This clonotype has a count of ten or more. CDR3 in amino acids: CASSIPNRVHEQYF. The CDR3 DNA sequence: TGTGCCAGCAGCATACCTAACAGGGTCCACGAGCAGTACTTC. The chain has TRBV28 and TRBJ2-7; D might be TRBD1 (6 bases). CDR3 size: 14 residues. V shed 6 bases and J shed 5 bases, with 17 bases lying between them. Germline V gene sequence: CDR1 MDHEN, CDR2 SYDVKM. Looking up the rest from reference TRBV28 and TRBJ2-7 gives the full variable domain: DVKVTQSSRYLVKRTGEKVFLECVQDMDHENMFWYRQDPGLGLRLIYFSYDVKMKEKGDIPEGYSVSREKKERFSLILESASTNQTSMYLCASSIPNRVHEQYFGPGTRLTVT.

This clonotype appeared a few times. The J gene is TRBJ1-3, the V gene TRBV13; D is unclear. Trimming removed 0 bases from V and 0 bases from J, with 6 bases in between. Germline CDR1 reads PRHDT; CDR2 reads FYEKMQ (reference sequence). The CDR3 contains 15 residues. The DNA of the CDR3 is TGTGCCAGCAGCTTAGGGAGGCTCTCTGGAAACACCATATATTTT. It is translated as CASSLGRLSGNTIYF.

In this sample, this clonotype turned up many times. The chain links TRBV20-1 to TRBJ2-1, with 7 positions matching TRBD1. The CDR3 runs 17 residues. The J segment lost 3 bases and the V segment lost 5 bases, leaving 16 bases of the junction unmatched. CDR1 and CDR2 (germline): DFQATT, SNEGSKA (reference sequence). CDR3 nucleotides: TGCAGTGCTGACGACCCCAGAAGACAGGGAAACTACAATGAGCAGTTCTTC. This encodes CSADDPRRQGNYNEQFF.

This clonotype occurred many times. This sequence joins TRBV12-3 or TRBV12-4 and TRBJ2-3, with D perhaps TRBD1 (5 bases). CDR3 size: 15 residues. Trimming took off 3 bases at V and 3 bases at J, with 13 bases between the two ends. CDR3 protein: CASSFQGQWTDTQYF. The DNA for the CDR3 is TGTGCCAGCAGTTTTCAGGGTCAGTGGACAGATACGCAGTATTTT.

This clonotype showed up many times. The chain has TRBV6-5 and TRBJ2-7, with unresolved D. Germline V CDR1 and CDR2: MNHEY, SVGAGI. V was pared by 2 bases and J by 2 bases, with 10 bases between. The CDR3 runs to 14 residues. CDR3 sequence: CASSYSKVPYEQYF. The DNA of the CDR3 is TGTGCCAGCAGTTACAGCAAAGTCCCCTACGAGCAGTACTTC.

The sample holds a few counts of this clonotype. The CDR3 nucleotides are TGTGCCAGCAGCTCCTTACTAGTGACCGGGGAGCTGTTTTTT. It encodes CASSSLLVTGELFF. The rearrangement links TRBV7-9 to TRBJ2-2; D is possibly TRBD2 (5 bases). Per germline, CDR1 SEHNR and CDR2 FQNEAQ (reference sequence). This CDR3 region has 14 residues. Between the trimmed V and J ends, which lost 4 bases and 5 bases, there was a span of 11 bases.

With regard to this clonotype: A much larger clone sits a single nucleotide away, making a read error possible. The chain recombines TRBV28 with TRBJ1-1, with D hard to call. Germline CDR1 is MDHEN and CDR2 is SYDVKM. Trimming removed 6 bases from V and 4 bases from J, with 21 bases in between. This CDR3 comprises 16 residues. The CDR3 reads CASSPSSRRAITEAFF. As DNA, the CDR3 is TGTGCCAGCAGCCCTTCGTCCAGACGGGCGATCACTGAAGCTTTCTTT.

This clonotype has only a few counts. The chain joins TRBV24-1 to TRBJ2-1; the match to TRBD2 covers 10 bases. V lost 3 bases to trimming and J lost 2 bases; unmatched junction nucleotides: 6. This CDR3 is 17 amino acids long. Germline CDR1 KGHDR, CDR2 SFDVKD. CDR3 in amino acids: CATSDISLAGTYNEQFF. CDR3 bases: TGTGCCACCAGTGATATATCACTAGCGGGAACCTACAATGAGCAGTTCTTC.

With respect to this clonotype: A much more abundant neighbour one base away suggests this may be a read error. Since no conserved phenylalanine or tryptophan closes the CDR3, a read error is the likely cause. The V call is TRBV5-1, the J call TRBJ2-1; TRBD2 matches at 9 bases. Germline V gene lookup returns CDR1 SGHRS and CDR2 YFSETQ. Trimming removed 6 bases from V and 10 bases from J; junction bases left unmatched: 14. The CDR3 runs to 15 residues. CDR3 bases: TGCGCCAGCAACGACGTCGAAGCGGGAGGATGGGAGCAGTTCTCC. The encoded protein is CASNDVEAGGWEQFS.

This clonotype is large in the sample. The rearrangement links TRBV28 to TRBJ2-7; possibly TRBD2 for D (5 bases). CDR1 and CDR2 from the germline V gene are MDHEN and SYDVKM. V was cut by 3 bases and J by 7 bases, with 7 bases left in between. The CDR3 is 11 amino acids. The CDR3 loop reads CASSFPGEQYF. Here the CDR3 DNA reads TGTGCCAGCAGTTTCCCGGGGGAGCAGTACTTC.

This clonotype has a count of ten or more. The chain is built from TRBV28 and TRBJ2-7, with D unresolved. V was pared by 6 bases and J by 1 base, with 7 bases between. The CDR3 is 12 residues long. The germline V gene has CDR1 MDHEN and CDR2 SYDVKM. Here the CDR3 DNA reads TGTGCCAGCAGCTACGCATCCTACGAGCAGTACTTC. Amino acids: CASSYASYEQYF.

The chain carries TRBV20-1 and TRBJ1-5; the D gene is possibly TRBD1 (5 bases). This CDR3 comprises 13 residues. Germline loops: CDR1 DFQATT, CDR2 SNEGSKA (reference sequence). V lost 5 bases, J lost 5 bases, and 13 bases lay in between. CDR3 DNA sequence: TGCAGTGCTCTGGGGACTGCTGATCAGCCCCAGCATTTT. This encodes CSALGTADQPQHF.

At least ten counts were recorded for this clonotype. The J gene is TRBJ2-1, the V gene TRBV27, with 7 positions matching TRBD2. V dropped 1 base and J dropped 4; count of bases not matched to a gene: 10. The germline V gene has CDR1 MNHEY and CDR2 SMNVEV (reference sequence). The CDR3 spans 17 residues. CDR3 amino acids: CASSLYGAAGIYNEQFF. The CDR3 nucleotides read TGTGCCAGCAGTTTATATGGTGCAGCGGGGATATACAATGAGCAGTTCTTC.

Ten or more counts support this clonotype. The genes are TRBV12-3 or TRBV12-4 and TRBJ1-5, with unresolved D. Trimming took off 3 bases at V and 9 bases at J, with 15 bases between the two ends. The CDR3 has 14 residues. CDR3 nucleotide sequence: TGTGCCAGCAGTTTCGCTACTCCCCGGGGGCCCCAGCATTTT. This encodes CASSFATPRGPQHF.

This clonotype was seen only a few times. The CDR3 reads CASSQAREQFF. The CDR3 nucleotides read TGTGCCAGCAGCCAAGCTCGCGAGCAGTTCTTC. The chain has TRBV3-1 and TRBJ2-1, with no clear D. The CDR3 consists of 11 residues. V gave up 1 base and J gave up 10 bases, with 5 bases separating them. The germline V gene encodes CDR1 LGHDT and CDR2 YNNKEL (reference sequence).

The V and J genes are TRBV6-5 and TRBJ2-2; 12 bases align to TRBD1. CDR3 length equals 17 residues. The germline CDR1 and CDR2 sequences are MNHEY and SVGAGI. V dropped 6 bases and J dropped 7; count of bases not matched to a gene: 12. The CDR3 DNA sequence: TGTGCCAGCAGCCCAAACCGGGACAGGGGGCAGGGCGGGGAGCTGTTTTTT. It codes for CASSPNRDRGQGGELFF.

This clonotype has at least ten counts. The genes are TRBV5-1 and TRBJ2-3, with unresolved D. This CDR3 is 14 amino acids long. Germline loops: CDR1 SGHRS, CDR2 YFSETQ. Trimming cost V 2 bases and J 0 bases, with 7 bases left between them. In DNA, the CDR3 is TGCGCCAGCAGCTTCACAGTTAGCACAGATACGCAGTATTTT. Amino acid sequence: CASSFTVSTDTQYF.